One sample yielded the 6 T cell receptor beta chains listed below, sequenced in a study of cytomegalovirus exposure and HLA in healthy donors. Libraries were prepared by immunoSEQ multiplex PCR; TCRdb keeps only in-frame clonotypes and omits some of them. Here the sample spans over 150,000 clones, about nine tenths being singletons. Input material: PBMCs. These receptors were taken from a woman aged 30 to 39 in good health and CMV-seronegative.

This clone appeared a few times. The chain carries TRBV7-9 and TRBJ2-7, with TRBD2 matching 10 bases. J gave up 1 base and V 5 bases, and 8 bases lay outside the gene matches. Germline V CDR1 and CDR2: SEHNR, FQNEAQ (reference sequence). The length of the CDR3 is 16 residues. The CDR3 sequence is CASSKSGLALSYEQYF. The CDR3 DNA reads TGTGCCAGCAGCAAGTCGGGACTAGCGTTGTCCTACGAGCAGTACTTC.

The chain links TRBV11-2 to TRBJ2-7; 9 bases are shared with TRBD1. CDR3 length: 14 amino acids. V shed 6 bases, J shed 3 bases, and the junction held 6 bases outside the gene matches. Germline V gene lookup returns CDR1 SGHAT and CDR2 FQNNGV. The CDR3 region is CASRGTGLDYEQYF. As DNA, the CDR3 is TGTGCCAGCAGGGGGACAGGGTTGGACTACGAGCAGTACTTC.

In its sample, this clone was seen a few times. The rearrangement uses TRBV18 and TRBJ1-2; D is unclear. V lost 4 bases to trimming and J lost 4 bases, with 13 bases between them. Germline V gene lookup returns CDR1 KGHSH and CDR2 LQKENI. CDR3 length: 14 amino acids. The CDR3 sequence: CASSLDREGYGYTF. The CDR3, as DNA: TGTGCCAGCTCACTGGACCGGGAAGGCTATGGCTACACCTTC. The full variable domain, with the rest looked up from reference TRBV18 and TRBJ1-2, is NAGVMQNPRHLVRRRGQEARLRCSPMKGHSHVYWYRQLPEEGLKFMVYLQKENIIDESGMPKERFSAEFPKEGPSILRIQQVVRGDSAAYFCASSLDREGYGYTFGSGTRLTVV.

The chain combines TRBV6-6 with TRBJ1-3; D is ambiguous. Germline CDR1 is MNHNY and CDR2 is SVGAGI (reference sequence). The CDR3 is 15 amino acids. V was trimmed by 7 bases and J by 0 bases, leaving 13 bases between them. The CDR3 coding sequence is TGTGCCAGCACCCAAGGCCGAACCTCTGGAAACACCATATATTTT. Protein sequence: CASTQGRTSGNTIYF.

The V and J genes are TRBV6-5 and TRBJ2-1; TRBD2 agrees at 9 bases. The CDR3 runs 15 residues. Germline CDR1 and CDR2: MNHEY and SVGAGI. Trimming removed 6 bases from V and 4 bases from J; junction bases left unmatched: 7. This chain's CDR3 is CASRSLAGRYNEQFF. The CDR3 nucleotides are TGTGCCAGCAGGAGCCTAGCGGGGAGGTACAATGAGCAGTTCTTC.

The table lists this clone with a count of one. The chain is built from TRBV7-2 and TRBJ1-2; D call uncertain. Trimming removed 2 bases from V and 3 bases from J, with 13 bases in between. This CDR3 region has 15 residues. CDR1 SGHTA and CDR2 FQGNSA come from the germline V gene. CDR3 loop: CASSLSRDLHYGYTF. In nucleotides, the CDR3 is TGTGCCAGCAGCTTAAGTCGCGACCTTCACTATGGCTACACCTTC. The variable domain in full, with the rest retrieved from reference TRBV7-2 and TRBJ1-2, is GAGVSQSPSNKVTEKGKDVELRCDPISGHTALYWYRQSLGQGLEFLIYFQGNSAPDKSGLPSDRFSAERTGGSVSTLTIQRTQQEDSAVYLCASSLSRDLHYGYTFGSGTRLTVV.